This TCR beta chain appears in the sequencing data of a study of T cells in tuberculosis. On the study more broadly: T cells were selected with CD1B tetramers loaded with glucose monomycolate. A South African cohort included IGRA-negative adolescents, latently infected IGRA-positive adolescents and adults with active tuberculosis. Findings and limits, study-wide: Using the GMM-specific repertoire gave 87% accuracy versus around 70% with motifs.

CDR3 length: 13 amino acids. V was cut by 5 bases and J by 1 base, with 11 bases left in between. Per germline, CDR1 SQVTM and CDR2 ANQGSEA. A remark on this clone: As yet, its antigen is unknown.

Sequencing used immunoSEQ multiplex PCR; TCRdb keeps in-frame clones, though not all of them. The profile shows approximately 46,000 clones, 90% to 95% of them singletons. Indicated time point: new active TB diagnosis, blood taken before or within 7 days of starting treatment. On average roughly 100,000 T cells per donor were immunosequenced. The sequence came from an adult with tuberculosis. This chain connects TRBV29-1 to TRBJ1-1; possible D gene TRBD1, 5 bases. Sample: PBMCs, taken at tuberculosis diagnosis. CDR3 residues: CSVFTGQNTEAFF. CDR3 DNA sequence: TGCAGCGTTTTCACTGGACAGAACACTGAAGCTTTCTTT.